This T cell receptor beta chain emerged from a study of T-cell memory formation after mild COVID-19. The wider study: Clusters were largely donor specific. General study findings and limits: Most CD4+ clones that shrank were in CM and EM, while CD8+ ones turned up in EMRA. A second wave of clones peaked on day 37, and their SARS-CoV-2 specificity went unconfirmed.

The 5'RACE method, run with constant-segment primers, produced TCR alpha and TCR beta cDNA libraries (carrying sample barcodes and UMIs). TCRdb redid the calling of the 5' RACE reads with MiXCR, one entry per CDR3 protein. The repertoire consists of roughly 220,000 distinct CDR3 sequences, with around 9.5% occurring once and the leading ten covering around 3.3%. Trimming took 0 bases from V and 4 from J; bases not matched to a gene: 13. The V gene's germline CDR1 is SGHDT and CDR2 YYEEEE. This CDR3 has 17 amino acids. With regard to this clonotype: The antigen is not known.

This chain links TRBV5-6 with TRBJ2-7; 7 bases are a match to TRBD1. This clonotype was sampled from a man in his late teens or twenties who had mild COVID-19 (a few samples of this study predate the infection). Cell type and time point are not known. Sequencing input: PBMCs or a T cell subset sorted from them (not recorded which). For the CDR3, the DNA is TGTGCCAGCAGCTTGGGTGGGACAGTCGGTTTGCAGTACGAGCAGTACTTC. Encoded protein: CASSLGGTVGLQYEQYF.